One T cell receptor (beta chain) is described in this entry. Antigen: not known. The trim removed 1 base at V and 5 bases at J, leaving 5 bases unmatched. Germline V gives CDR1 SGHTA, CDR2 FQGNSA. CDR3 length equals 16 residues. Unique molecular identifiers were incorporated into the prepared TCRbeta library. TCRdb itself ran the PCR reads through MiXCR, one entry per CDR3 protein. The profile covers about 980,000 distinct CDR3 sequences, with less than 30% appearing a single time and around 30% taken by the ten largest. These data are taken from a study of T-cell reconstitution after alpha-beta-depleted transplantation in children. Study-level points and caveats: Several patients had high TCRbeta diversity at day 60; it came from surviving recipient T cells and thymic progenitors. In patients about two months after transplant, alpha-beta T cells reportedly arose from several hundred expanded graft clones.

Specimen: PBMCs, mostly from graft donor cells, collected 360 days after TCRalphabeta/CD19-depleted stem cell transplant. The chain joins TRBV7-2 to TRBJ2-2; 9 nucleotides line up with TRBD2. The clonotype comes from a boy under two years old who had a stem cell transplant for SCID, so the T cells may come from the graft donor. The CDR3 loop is CASSLGLAASTGELFF. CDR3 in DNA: TGTGCCAGCAGCTTAGGACTAGCGGCCTCTACCGGGGAGCTGTTTTTT.